These 23 T cell receptor beta chains came from one sample sequenced in a study of type 1 and type 2 diabetes patients. The PCR template was genomic DNA. A primer set of 30 forward and 13 reverse primers amplified the CDR3. MiXCR was run by TCRdb on the multiplex PCR reads, yielding one entry per CDR3 protein. The table shows 250,000 to 300,000 distinct CDR3 sequences, with approximately 50% occurring only once. The sequenced material came from peripheral blood mononuclear cells (PBMCs). These receptor sequences come from a young man with type 2 diabetes.

This clonotype has only a few counts. The V and J genes are TRBV7-3 and TRBJ2-3; D is undetermined. The CDR3 has 17 amino acids. The V gene lost 2 bases and the J gene lost 2 bases, with 17 bases spanning the gap. Germline loops: CDR1 SGHTA, CDR2 FQGTGA. For the CDR3, the DNA is TGTGCCAGCAGCTTATATGCCGCGTGGATCTCCACAGATACGCAGTATTTT. It encodes CASSLYAAWISTDTQYF. The entire variable domain, with the rest obtained from reference TRBV7-3 and TRBJ2-3, is as follows: GAGVSQTPSNKVTEKGKYVELRCDPISGHTALYWYRQSLGQGPEFLIYFQGTGAADDSGLPNDRFFAVRPEGSVSTLKIQRTERGDSAVYLCASSLYAAWISTDTQYFGPGTRLTVL.

This clonotype has a handful of counts. The gene calls are TRBV4-2 and TRBJ1-6; D remains ambiguous. The V end lost 0 bases, the J end lost 0 bases, and 6 bases lay between the germline ends. The CDR3 loop spans 16 amino acids. Germline lookup yields CDR1 LGHNA and CDR2 YNFKEQ. The CDR3 loop is CASSQDFASYNSPLHF. DNA for the CDR3: TGTGCCAGCAGCCAAGATTTTGCCTCCTATAATTCACCCCTCCACTTT.

The V and J genes are TRBV7-3 and TRBJ2-5; D gene uncertain. Per the germline V gene, CDR1 is SGHTA and CDR2 is FQGTGA. The length of the CDR3 is 16 residues. V gave up 5 bases and J gave up 0 bases, with 16 bases separating them. CDR3 sequence (DNA): TGTGCCAGCAGCCTCACTGATACCGCTAACCAAGAGACCCAGTACTTC. Translated, it gives CASSLTDTANQETQYF.

The V call is TRBV7-2, the J call TRBJ2-2; D may match TRBD1 or TRBD2 (6 bases each). V gave up 2 bases and J gave up 6 bases, with 10 bases separating them. The CDR3 is 14 amino acids. Germline-derived CDR1 and CDR2 are SGHTA and FQGNSA. The CDR3 nucleotides read TGTGCCAGCAGCTTAAGGGGGGTGGCCGGGGAGCTGTTTTTT. Encoded protein: CASSLRGVAGELFF.

Details on this clonotype: This may stem from a read error, because a much larger clone lies one nucleotide away. This chain joins TRBV2 and TRBJ2-5; 8 nucleotides align to TRBD1. The CDR3 spans 16 residues. V shed 4 bases and J 5 bases; nucleotides not matched to a gene: 12. CDR1 SNHLY and CDR2 FYNNEI come from the germline V gene. CDR3 region: CASSVPSRGRTETQYF. CDR3 nucleotide sequence: TGTGCCAGCAGTGTCCCGTCCAGGGGGCGCACGGAGACCCAGTACTTC.

This clonotype was seen a handful of times. The rearrangement uses TRBV20-1 and TRBJ2-1; 9 bases map to TRBD1. Losses at the gene ends were 4 bases for V and 2 bases for J; bases not matched to a gene: 12. Germline CDR1 DFQATT, CDR2 SNEGSKA (reference sequence). This CDR3 is built from 17 residues. The DNA of the CDR3 is TGCAGTGCTAAAGGAGGACCGAGGGACAGGGCCTACAATGAGCAGTTCTTC. Encoded protein: CSAKGGPRDRAYNEQFF.

V usage is TRBV2 and J usage is TRBJ1-6; TRBD1 matches at 10 bases. Unmatched junction bases numbered 4, after V lost 9 bases and J lost 8 bases. The CDR3 length is 13 residues. CDR1 and CDR2 (germline): SNHLY, FYNNEI. The DNA for the CDR3 is TGTGCCAGTAAGACAGGGGGCGATTCACCCCTCCACTTT. Its protein product is CASKTGGDSPLHF.

This clonotype was detected a few times. The chain carries TRBV7-2 and TRBJ2-7; D is perhaps TRBD1 or TRBD2 (6 bases each). This CDR3 spans 13 amino acids. The germline V gene encodes CDR1 SGHTA and CDR2 FQGNSA. Trimming cost V 1 base and J 7 bases, with 11 bases left between them. The CDR3 region is CASSLGGGWEQYF. In DNA form, the CDR3 reads TGTGCCAGCAGCTTAGGAGGGGGGTGGGAGCAGTACTTC. Filled out from reference TRBV7-2 and TRBJ2-7, the complete variable domain reads GAGVSQSPSNKVTEKGKDVELRCDPISGHTALYWYRQSLGQGLEFLIYFQGNSAPDKSGLPSDRFSAERTGGSVSTLTIQRTQQEDSAVYLCASSLGGGWEQYFGPGTRLTVT.

This clonotype came up a few times. The chain couples TRBV6-6 to TRBJ2-7; D is perhaps TRBD2 (6 bases). The V and J ends lost 0 bases and 2 bases respectively, with 8 bases between them. The germline V gene encodes CDR1 MNHNY and CDR2 SVGAGI (reference sequence). This CDR3 is 14 amino acids long. The CDR3 DNA reads as TGTGCCAGCAGTTACTCGGAGGGAGCCTACGAGCAGTACTTC. Translation gives CASSYSEGAYEQYF.

This clonotype was counted many times. This rearrangement joins TRBV29-1 to TRBJ1-2; D is unresolved. CDR1 and CDR2 (germline): SQVTM, ANQGSEA. The CDR3 runs 9 residues. Trimming cost V 7 bases and J 8 bases, with 8 bases left between them. The CDR3 region has the DNA TGCAGCGACGCGGACGGCTACACCTTC. Amino acid sequence: CSDADGYTF.

CDR3 region: CASSLPGAPKGNEQFF. The CDR3 DNA sequence: TGTGCCAGCAGCTTACCTGGAGCGCCAAAGGGGAATGAGCAGTTCTTC. The rearrangement joins TRBV7-8 to TRBJ2-1; the D gene is possibly TRBD1 (5 bases). The V and J ends lost 2 bases and 7 bases respectively, with 18 bases between them. Germline CDR1 reads SGHVS; CDR2 reads FQNEAQ. The CDR3 sequence is 16 residues long.

This clonotype was found once. V usage is TRBV20-1 and J usage is TRBJ1-3; D gene unclear. In germline, CDR1 is DFQATT, CDR2 SNEGSKA (reference sequence). With 2 bases removed from V and 4 bases from J, the gap between germline ends came to 12 bases. This CDR3 has 14 residues. The DNA of the CDR3 is TGCAGTGCTAGACGCGGGTATCAAGGAAACACCATATATTTT. It specifies CSARRGYQGNTIYF.

This clonotype appeared a few times. The chain joins TRBV4-3 to TRBJ1-6; D remains unclear. The CDR3 consists of 13 residues. Trimming took off 1 base at V and 10 bases at J, with 8 bases between the two ends. CDR1 LGHNA and CDR2 YSLEER come from the germline V gene. The CDR3 nucleotides read TGCGCCAGCAGCCAAGGCACCGTCTCACCCCTCCACTTT. Its protein is CASSQGTVSPLHF.

The V gene is TRBV7-3, the J gene TRBJ2-3, with a tentative D call TRBD2 (5 bases). The CDR3 has 15 amino acids. Per the germline V gene, CDR1 is SGHTA and CDR2 is FQGTGA. Trimming took off 2 bases at V and 0 bases at J, with 9 bases between the two ends. The CDR3, as DNA: TGTGCCAGCAGCTTACTTCGGGGTAGCACAGATACGCAGTATTTT. It is translated as CASSLLRGSTDTQYF.

In its sample, this clonotype was seen a few times. The V and J genes are TRBV10-2 and TRBJ1-6; 10 nucleotides match TRBD1. Losses at the gene ends were 7 bases for V and 7 bases for J; bases not matched to a gene: 7. CDR3 size: 15 residues. From germline, CDR1 is WSHSY and CDR2 SAAADI. As DNA, the CDR3 is TGCGCCAGCATGTCCGGGGACAGGGGCAATTCACCCCTCCACTTT. Its translation: CASMSGDRGNSPLHF.

V gene TRBV6-5 combines with J gene TRBJ1-1; TRBD1 matches at 7 bases. With V trimmed by 0 bases and J by 5 bases, 3 bases remained unmatched. The CDR3 totals 14 residues. The germline CDR1 and CDR2 sequences are MNHEY and SVGAGI. In DNA form, the CDR3 reads TGTGCCAGCAGTTACTCGATACAGGGGACTGAAGCTTTCTTT. This sequence encodes CASSYSIQGTEAFF.

V is TRBV19 and J is TRBJ1-2; unclear D gene. The CDR3 consists of 13 residues. The V and J ends lost 6 bases and 8 bases respectively, with 16 bases between them. Per germline, CDR1 LNHDA and CDR2 SQIVND (reference sequence). In DNA, the CDR3 is TGTGCCAGTAGCATCTCGGAGGGTTGGGGCTACACCTTC. Its translation is CASSISEGWGYTF.

The V gene is TRBV4-3, the J gene TRBJ1-6; 9 bases are a match to TRBD1. J gave up 5 bases and V 3 bases, and 2 bases lay outside the gene matches. Germline CDR1 is LGHNA and CDR2 is YSLEER. CDR3 length equals 15 residues. The CDR3 loop reads CASSQRTGDNSPLHF. The CDR3 bases are TGCGCCAGCAGCCAGAGGACAGGGGATAATTCACCCCTCCACTTT.

The chain couples TRBV20-1 to TRBJ2-7; weak D call: TRBD2 (5 bases). The germline V gene encodes CDR1 DFQATT and CDR2 SNEGSKA (reference sequence). The CDR3 spans 15 residues. Trimming removed 0 bases from V and 2 bases from J, with 14 bases in between. CDR3 in amino acids: CSARDHRTSPYEQYF. DNA for the CDR3: TGCAGTGCTAGAGATCATCGGACTTCCCCCTACGAGCAGTACTTC.

A few counts support this clonotype. This sequence joins TRBV19 and TRBJ2-7; TRBD2 matches at 11 bases. Trimming at V came to 0 bases and at J to 1 base, leaving 11 bases not matched to a gene. CDR1 and CDR2 from the germline V gene are LNHDA and SQIVND (reference sequence). This CDR3 spans 19 amino acids. The DNA for the CDR3 is TGTGCCAGTAGTATAGATTCAGGTAGCGGGAGGGCCGGGTCCTACGAGCAGTACTTC. Amino acid sequence: CASSIDSGSGRAGSYEQYF.

The chain employs TRBV3-1 and TRBJ2-7, with D maybe TRBD1 (5 bases). CDR3 length: 13 amino acids. The V end lost 5 bases, the J end lost 6 bases, and 14 bases lay between the germline ends. CDR1 and CDR2 from the germline V gene are LGHDT and YNNKEL (reference sequence). The CDR3: CASSLIPQGEQYF. The CDR3 region has the DNA TGTGCCAGCAGCTTAATCCCTCAGGGCGAGCAGTACTTC.

This clonotype has just one count. This CDR3 is missing its conserved last phenylalanine or tryptophan, likely due to a read error. V and J are TRBV2 and TRBJ2-2; no reliable D call. CDR3 length: 15 amino acids. Between the trimmed V and J ends, which lost 5 bases and 0 bases, there was a span of 10 bases. In germline, CDR1 is SNHLY, CDR2 FYNNEI. The CDR3 here is CASSSARSNTGELFY. In DNA, the CDR3 is TGTGCCAGCAGTTCCGCGAGGTCGAACACCGGGGAGCTGTTTTAT.

V usage is TRBV27 and J usage is TRBJ2-7, with 7 bases fitting TRBD2. This CDR3 spans 13 amino acids. From germline, CDR1 is MNHEY and CDR2 SMNVEV (reference sequence). V lost 7 bases to trimming and J lost 6 bases; unmatched junction nucleotides: 9. The CDR3 DNA reads as TGTGCCAGCATACAGCGGGGCACAGGCGAGCAGTACTTC. It translates to CASIQRGTGEQYF.